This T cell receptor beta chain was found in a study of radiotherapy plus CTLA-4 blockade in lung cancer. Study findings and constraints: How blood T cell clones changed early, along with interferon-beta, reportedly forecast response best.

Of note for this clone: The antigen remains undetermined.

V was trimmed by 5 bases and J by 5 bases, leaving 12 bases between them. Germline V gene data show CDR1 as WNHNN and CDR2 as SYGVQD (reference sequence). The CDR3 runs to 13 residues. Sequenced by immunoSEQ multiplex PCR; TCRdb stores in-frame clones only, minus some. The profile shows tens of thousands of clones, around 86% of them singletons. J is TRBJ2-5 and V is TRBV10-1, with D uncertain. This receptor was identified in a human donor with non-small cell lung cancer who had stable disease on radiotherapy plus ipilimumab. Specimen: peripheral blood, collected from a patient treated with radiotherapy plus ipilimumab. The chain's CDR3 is CASSTLLGETQYF. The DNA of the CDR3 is TGCGCCAGCAGTACTCTCTTGGGGGAGACCCAGTACTTC.